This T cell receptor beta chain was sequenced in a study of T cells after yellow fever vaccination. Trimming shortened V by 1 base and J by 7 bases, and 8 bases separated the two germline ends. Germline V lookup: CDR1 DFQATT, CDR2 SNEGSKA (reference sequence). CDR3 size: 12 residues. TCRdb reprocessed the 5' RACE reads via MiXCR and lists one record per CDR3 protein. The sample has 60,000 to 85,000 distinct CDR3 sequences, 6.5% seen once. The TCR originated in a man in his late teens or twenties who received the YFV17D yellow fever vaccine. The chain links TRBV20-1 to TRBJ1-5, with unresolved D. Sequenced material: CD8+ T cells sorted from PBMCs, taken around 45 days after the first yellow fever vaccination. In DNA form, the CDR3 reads TGCAGTGCTAGAGTCGGAAAACAGCCCCAGCATTTT. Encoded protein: CSARVGKQPQHF.